Below are 24 T cell receptor beta chains sequenced from a single sample in a study of blood T cell repertoires in COVID-19. Method: immunoSEQ multiplex PCR; TCRdb's copy keeps in-frame clones and lacks some. The profile shows about 240,000 clones, approximately 86% of them singletons. The sample comprised peripheral blood. These receptor sequences come from a woman aged 70-85 years with active or convalescent COVID-19.

The sample holds one count of this clone. This sequence joins TRBV6-5 and TRBJ1-2, with 8 nucleotides matching TRBD1. Per the germline V gene, CDR1 is MNHEY and CDR2 is SVGAGI. CDR3 length: 14 amino acids. The junction had 7 bases not matched to a gene; V was cut back by 5 bases and J by 5 bases. Here the CDR3 reads CASSNDRGAYGYTF. The CDR3 nucleotides are TGTGCCAGCAGTAATGACAGGGGTGCTTATGGCTACACCTTC.

In this sample, this clone turned up once. The V gene is TRBV29-1, the J gene TRBJ1-1, with unresolved D. The length of the CDR3 is 13 residues. Germline CDR1 SQVTM, CDR2 ANQGSEA. Trimming left V 7 bases short and J 0 bases short, with 12 bases between. CDR3 sequence: CSANQILNTEAFF. The CDR3 nucleotides read TGCAGCGCTAACCAGATACTGAACACTGAAGCTTTCTTT. The complete variable domain, with remaining parts taken from reference TRBV29-1 and TRBJ1-1, reads SAVISQKPSRDICQRGTSLTIQCQVDSQVTMMFWYRQQPGQSLTLIATANQGSEATYESGFVIDKFPISRPNLTFSTLTVSNMSPEDSSIYLCSANQILNTEAFFGQGTRLTVV.

The rearrangement uses TRBV6-5 and TRBJ2-2; D remains unclear. V shed 4 bases and J shed 3 bases, with 6 bases lying between them. Looked up from germline, CDR1 is MNHEY and CDR2 is SVGAGI. This CDR3 is built from 13 residues. The CDR3 DNA is TGTGCCAGCAGTTCCACTGACACCGGGGAGCTGTTTTTT. It translates to CASSSTDTGELFF.

The gene calls are TRBV3-1 (or the pseudogene TRBV3-2) and TRBJ1-2, with D perhaps TRBD1 (5 bases). This CDR3 contains 13 residues. Trimming pared 5 bases from V and 3 bases from J, leaving 10 bases between. The germline V gene encodes CDR1 LGHDT and CDR2 YNNKEL (reference sequence). CDR3 loop: CASSVQGHYGYTF. The CDR3 DNA is TGTGCCAGCAGCGTCCAGGGCCACTATGGCTACACCTTC.

This clone occurred a few times. The chain couples TRBV6-2 or TRBV6-3 to TRBJ2-7, with D possibly TRBD2 on 5 matching bases. Trimming left V 4 bases short and J 3 bases short, with 10 bases between. The CDR3 runs 13 residues. Germline CDR1 and CDR2: MNHEY and SVGEGT. For the CDR3, the DNA is TGTGCCAGCAGTTCTAGTCGGGACTACGAGCAGTACTTC. Translated, it gives CASSSSRDYEQYF.

The CDR3 region is CASSLLGDTRIPQHF. Here the CDR3 DNA reads TGTGCCAGCAGTTTATTGGGGGACACCCGAATCCCCCAGCATTTT. The chain joins TRBV27 to TRBJ1-5, with D perhaps matching TRBD1 (6 bases). Germline CDR1 reads MNHEY; CDR2 reads SMNVEV (reference sequence). Trimming removed 1 base from V and 10 bases from J, with 17 bases in between. The CDR3 is made up of 15 amino acids.

This chain connects TRBV12-3 or TRBV12-4 to TRBJ1-2; 7 bases map to TRBD1. There are 13 residues in the CDR3. The ends lost 4 bases at V and 1 base at J; junction bases unmatched: 0. The CDR3 coding sequence is TGTGCCAGCAGTTACAGGGGTAACTATGGCTACACCTTC. Protein sequence: CASSYRGNYGYTF.

The chain joins TRBV5-6 to TRBJ1-2; D uncertain. CDR1 and CDR2 from the germline V gene are SGHDT and YYEEEE. The V end lost 1 base, the J end lost 3 bases, and 13 bases lay between the germline ends. This CDR3 has 15 residues. DNA for the CDR3: TGTGCCAGCAGCTTGACGAGGGCCCCCTACTATGGCTACACCTTC. As protein: CASSLTRAPYYGYTF.

This clone was counted a single time. The V and J genes are TRBV19 and TRBJ1-2; D is uncertain. In germline, CDR1 is LNHDA, CDR2 SQIVND (reference sequence). CDR3 size: 13 residues. V lost 5 bases and J 2 bases, leaving 9 bases between the germline ends. CDR3 loop: CASSPGENYGYTF. The CDR3 DNA is TGTGCCAGTAGTCCCGGTGAGAACTATGGCTACACCTTC.

This clone was observed at least ten times. The chain has TRBV6-5 and TRBJ1-2; 7 bases are shared with TRBD1. The CDR3 is 13 amino acids. V shed 6 bases and J 6 bases; nucleotides not matched to a gene: 7. Germline loops: CDR1 MNHEY, CDR2 SVGAGI. The CDR3 is CASRLGQPDGYTF. Written as DNA, the CDR3 is TGTGCCAGCAGATTGGGACAGCCTGATGGCTACACCTTC.

This chain uses TRBV2 with TRBJ1-2, with 7 bases lining up with TRBD1. After removal of 5 bases from V and 1 base from J, the junction contained 7 bases not matched to a gene. This CDR3 contains 15 residues. Germline-derived CDR1 and CDR2 are SNHLY and FYNNEI. The CDR3 DNA reads TGTGCCAGCAGTCCCCGGGACAGCTATAACTATGGCTACACCTTC. This codes for CASSPRDSYNYGYTF.

J is TRBJ1-2 and V is TRBV18, with D perhaps matching TRBD1 (6 bases). The CDR3 is made up of 17 amino acids. Germline V gives CDR1 KGHSH, CDR2 LQKENI. V was pared by 4 bases and J by 0 bases, with 18 bases between. CDR3 sequence (DNA): TGTGCCAGCTCACTCCGGGATGCCGGACAGTCTAACTATGGCTACACCTTC. Translated, it gives CASSLRDAGQSNYGYTF. Variable domain in full (rest from reference TRBV18 and TRBJ1-2): NAGVMQNPRHLVRRRGQEARLRCSPMKGHSHVYWYRQLPEEGLKFMVYLQKENIIDESGMPKERFSAEFPKEGPSILRIQQVVRGDSAAYFCASSLRDAGQSNYGYTFGSGTRLTVV.

The chain couples TRBV6-1 to TRBJ1-1; D unresolved. The germline CDR1 and CDR2 sequences are MNHNS and SASEGT. The CDR3 is made up of 14 amino acids. The V end was cut by 1 base, the J end by 10 bases, with 16 bases between. The CDR3: CASSEVFGGLGAFF. The CDR3 region has the DNA TGTGCCAGCAGTGAAGTATTTGGTGGGCTTGGAGCTTTCTTT.

V usage is TRBV9 and J usage is TRBJ2-2; possibly TRBD2 for D (5 bases). Germline CDR1 is SGDLS and CDR2 is YYNGEE. The CDR3 is made up of 13 amino acids. The V gene lost 0 bases and the J gene lost 6 bases, with 6 bases spanning the gap. The CDR3 sequence is CASSVGLSGELFF. For the CDR3, the DNA is TGTGCCAGCAGCGTAGGACTATCCGGGGAGCTGTTTTTT. Combining the CDR3 with reference TRBV9 and TRBJ2-2 gives the whole variable domain DSGVTQTPKHLITATGQRVTLRCSPRSGDLSVYWYQQSLDQGLQFLIQYYNGEERAKGNILERFSAQQFPDLHSELNLSSLELGDSALYFCASSVGLSGELFFGEGSRLTVL.

The rearrangement joins TRBV29-1 to TRBJ2-7; the match to TRBD1 covers 8 bases. The J segment lost 2 bases and the V segment lost 0 bases, leaving 9 bases of the junction unmatched. The CDR3 sequence is 16 residues long. Germline CDR1 reads SQVTM; CDR2 reads ANQGSEA. DNA for the CDR3: TGCAGCGTTGAAGACCCTTACAGGACAGGGACCTACGAGCAGTACTTC. Translated, it gives CSVEDPYRTGTYEQYF.

The rearrangement uses TRBV4-3 and TRBJ1-1; tentatively, D is TRBD1 (5 bases). The CDR3 is made up of 13 amino acids. Germline V CDR1 and CDR2: LGHNA, YSLEER. Trimming left V 0 bases short and J 8 bases short, with 10 bases between. The CDR3 spells CASSQDIGGEAFF. The DNA of the CDR3 is TGCGCCAGCAGCCAAGATATCGGGGGAGAAGCTTTCTTT.

This chain uses TRBV2 with TRBJ1-6; 10 positions match TRBD1. This CDR3 region has 16 residues. The V and J ends lost 1 base and 10 bases, in that order; junction bases with no gene match: 7. The V gene's germline CDR1 is SNHLY and CDR2 FYNNEI. This chain's CDR3 is CASSEVQGQGLSPLHF. CDR3 nucleotides: TGTGCCAGCAGTGAAGTTCAGGGACAGGGGTTGTCACCCCTCCACTTT.

This chain connects TRBV5-1 to TRBJ2-7; 10 bases map to TRBD2. The ends lost 4 bases at V and 3 bases at J; junction bases unmatched: 1. Looked up from germline, CDR1 is SGHRS and CDR2 is YFSETQ. The CDR3 length is 13 residues. CDR3 residues: CASSRTSGYEQYF. The CDR3, as DNA: TGCGCCAGCAGCCGGACTAGCGGCTACGAGCAGTACTTC.

This clone was detected only a few times. J is TRBJ1-1 and V is TRBV3-1 (or the pseudogene TRBV3-2); no firm D call. CDR3 length: 14 amino acids. Deletions cut 7 bases from V and 1 base from J, with 13 bases between. Germline assignment: CDR1 LGHDT and CDR2 YNNKEL (reference sequence). In DNA, the CDR3 is TGTGCCAGCACCTTTGGAGGCGGGAACACTGAAGCTTTCTTT. Amino acid sequence: CASTFGGGNTEAFF.

The chain combines TRBV6-6 with TRBJ1-6; 8 bases are a match to TRBD1. The germline gives CDR1 MNHNY, CDR2 SVGAGI (reference sequence). The V segment lost 5 bases and the J segment 10 bases; nucleotides outside the gene matches: 7. The CDR3 runs to 14 residues. The CDR3 DNA sequence: TGTGCCAGCAGTCGCCAGGGGGCAGGATCACCCCTCCACTTT. Protein: CASSRQGAGSPLHF.

This chain connects TRBV5-1 to TRBJ2-7, with TRBD1 identical over 10 bases. V lost 3 bases and J lost 7; bases outside the gene matches: 13. Germline V CDR1 and CDR2: SGHRS, YFSETQ. The CDR3 sequence is 16 residues long. The CDR3 DNA is TGCGCCAGCAGCTGGACTAGGGACAGGGGATTTAGTGAGCAGTACTTC. The encoded protein is CASSWTRDRGFSEQYF.

The V gene is TRBV18, the J gene TRBJ1-2; tentative D call: TRBD1 (5 bases). The V and J ends lost 3 bases and 2 bases respectively, with 16 bases between them. CDR1 and CDR2 from the germline V gene are KGHSH and LQKENI. This CDR3 region has 16 residues. Written as DNA, the CDR3 is TGTGCCAGCTCACCCAAAAGGCAGACAGCGAACTATGGCTACACCTTC. Its protein is CASSPKRQTANYGYTF.

The CDR3 here is CASSMRGYYGYTF. Here the CDR3 DNA reads TGTGCCAGTAGTATGAGAGGTTACTATGGCTACACCTTC. This chain joins TRBV19 and TRBJ1-2; no clear D gene. The germline CDR1 and CDR2 sequences are LNHDA and SQIVND (reference sequence). V lost 3 bases and J 3 bases, leaving 8 bases between the germline ends. The CDR3 spans 13 residues.

The V gene is TRBV5-1, the J gene TRBJ1-2; D uncertain. V was trimmed by 0 bases and J by 8 bases, leaving 11 bases between them. Germline-derived CDR1 and CDR2 are SGHRS and YFSETQ. This CDR3 is built from 13 residues. DNA for the CDR3: TGCGCCAGCAGCTTGGAGGTTCTTAGCGGCTACACCTTC. It translates to CASSLEVLSGYTF.